This T cell receptor (beta chain) was recorded in a study of spatial heterogeneity in lung cancer. Across the study: Detected sequences consistently included more beta-chain ones than alpha-chain ones. The average appearance count of each unique TCR and UMI combination in raw reads was more than 9.5. Study outcomes and limitations: Tumoral mutation counts were tracked by counts of expanded intratumoral alpha and beta TCRs.

By its share, this clonotype is medium-sized. The antigen is not known. The V end was cut by 3 bases, the J end by 2 bases, with 7 bases between. This CDR3 is built from 13 residues. Germline V gene lookup returns CDR1 MDHEN and CDR2 SYDVKM. TCRdb analysed the 5' RACE reads with MiXCR anew, one entry per CDR3 protein. The table records around 2,900 distinct CDR3 sequences, 4.5% of them present only once. Stated time point: sample taken at primary tumor resection. In each case, whole RNA from tumor, nontumor lung or frozen PBMC was sequenced unsorted. The rearrangement uses TRBV28 and TRBJ1-2; D gene ambiguous. This sequence originates from a female donor with early-stage non-small cell lung cancer. The sample in question was lung tumor tissue, obtained at surgery. This CDR3 reads CASSFLGNYGYTF. CDR3 nucleotide sequence: TGTGCCAGCAGTTTCCTGGGCAACTATGGCTACACCTTC.